This TCR beta chain derives from a study of blood T cell repertoires in COVID-19. Study background: Acute and convalescent COVID-19 specimens originated in the United States, Italy and Spain. T cells, B-cell-depleted T cells, or PBMCs provided the cDNA or gDNA that served as material.

This CDR3 spans 14 amino acids. In germline, CDR1 is GTSNPN, CDR2 SVGIG (reference sequence). The germline V and J ends were trimmed by 0 bases and 0 bases, with 6 bases remaining between them. Libraries were prepared by immunoSEQ multiplex PCR; TCRdb keeps only in-frame clonotypes and omits some of them. This sample has about 340,000 clones; around four fifths occur once, and the top ten carry 2.5% to 3.5%. The receptor's source is a young man with active or convalescent COVID-19. The chain carries TRBV30 and TRBJ1-3; no clear D gene. The material sequenced was peripheral blood. CDR3 nucleotide sequence: TGTGCCTGGAGTGTACTCGGCTCTGGAAACACCATATATTTT. Amino acid sequence: CAWSVLGSGNTIYF.